This T cell receptor beta chain was identified during a study of metastatic and nonmetastatic thyroid tumors. Study-wide context: The authors compared repertoires across blood and tumor or nodule tissue from malignant and benign thyroid patients.

This clone was seen ten or more times. Its antigen is currently unknown. Study observations and caveats: The reported finding was significantly higher TCR beta diversity in malignant thyroid tumors relative to benign nodules, in blood and tumor.

Until they underwent thyroid surgery, no patient had received any treatment. Per the study methods: Researchers built a distant-metastasis classifier for papillary thyroid cancer that drew on CDR3 differences across clinicopathological groups. TCRdb re-called the PCR reads via MiXCR. Here the V and J calls rest on TCRdb's processing, not on the authors' analysis. The sample has 25,000 or so clones; 15% are singletons. The CDR3 is 13 amino acids. Trimming pared 6 bases from V and 6 bases from J, leaving 15 bases between. Germline V CDR1 and CDR2: DFQATT, SNEGSKA (reference sequence). The chain carries TRBV20-1 and TRBJ1-5; TRBD1 might be the D (5 bases). This receptor was taken from a male donor with papillary thyroid cancer or a benign thyroid nodule (not recorded which). Some clones in this sample may be carry-over from other donors' samples. What was sequenced was blood. The CDR3 sequence is CSANGGGSQPQHF. DNA for the CDR3: TGCAGTGCCAACGGGGGGGGGAGTCAGCCCCAGCATTTT.